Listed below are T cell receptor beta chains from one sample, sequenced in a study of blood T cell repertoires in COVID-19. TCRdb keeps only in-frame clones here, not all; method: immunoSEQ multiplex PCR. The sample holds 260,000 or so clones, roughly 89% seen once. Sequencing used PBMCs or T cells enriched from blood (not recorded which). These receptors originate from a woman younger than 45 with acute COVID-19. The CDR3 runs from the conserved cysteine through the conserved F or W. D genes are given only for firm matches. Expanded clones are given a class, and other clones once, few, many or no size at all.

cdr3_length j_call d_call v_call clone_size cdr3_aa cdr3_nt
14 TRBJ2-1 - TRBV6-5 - CASSYSTRLGEQFF TGTGCCAGCAGTTACTCGACCAGGCTCGGCGAGCAGTTCTTC
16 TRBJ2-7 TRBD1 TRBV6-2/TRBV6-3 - CASSYLQQGWRYEQYF TGTGCCAGCAGTTACCTCCAACAGGGGTGGAGATACGAGCAGTACTTC
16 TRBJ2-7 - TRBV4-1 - CASSQDSHGLPYEQYF TGCGCCAGCAGCCAAGATAGTCATGGGCTACCCTACGAGCAGTACTTC
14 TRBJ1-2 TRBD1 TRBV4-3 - CASSQMDRGYGYTF TGCGCCAGCAGCCAGATGGACAGGGGCTATGGCTACACCTTC
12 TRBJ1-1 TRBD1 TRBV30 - CAWNRGQDEAFF TGTGCCTGGAACAGGGGGCAAGATGAAGCTTTCTTT
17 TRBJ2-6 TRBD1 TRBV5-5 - CASSPGQGAGGANVLTF TGTGCCAGCAGCCCCGGACAGGGGGCAGGTGGGGCCAACGTCCTGACTTTC
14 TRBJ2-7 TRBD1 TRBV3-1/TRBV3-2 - CAGRDREGSYEQYF TGTGCAGGCCGGGACAGGGAAGGTTCCTACGAGCAGTACTTC
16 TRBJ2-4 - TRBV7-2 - CASSPDRRFEKNIQYF TGTGCCAGCAGCCCCGACAGAAGGTTCGAGAAAAACATTCAGTACTTC
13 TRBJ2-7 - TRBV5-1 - CASSRDFTYEQYF TGCGCCAGCAGCCGGGACTTTACCTACGAGCAGTACTTC
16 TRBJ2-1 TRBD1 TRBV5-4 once CASSWLTGMSYNEQFF TGTGCCAGCAGCTGGCTGACAGGGATGTCGTACAATGAGCAGTTCTTC
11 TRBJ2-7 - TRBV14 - CASSPGVEQYF TGTGCCAGCAGTCCAGGGGTCGAGCAGTACTTC
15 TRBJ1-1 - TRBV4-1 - CASSLEGGMNTEAFF TGCGCCAGCAGTCTCGAGGGCGGTATGAACACTGAAGCTTTCTTT
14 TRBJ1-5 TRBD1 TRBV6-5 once CASSRQGTSQPQHF TGTGCCAGCAGTCGACAGGGTACCAGTCAGCCCCAGCATTTT
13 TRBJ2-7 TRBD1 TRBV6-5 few CASSSQQGDEQYF TGTGCCAGCAGCTCGCAACAGGGGGACGAGCAGTACTTC
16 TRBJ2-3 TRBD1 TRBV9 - CASSGLGQGISDTQYF TGTGCCAGCAGCGGCCTAGGACAGGGGATTTCAGATACGCAGTATTTT
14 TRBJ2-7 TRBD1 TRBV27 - CASSQRQGANEQYF TGTGCCAGCAGTCAGCGACAGGGGGCAAACGAGCAGTACTTC
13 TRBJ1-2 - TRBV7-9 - CASSNPGREGYTF TGTGCCAGCAGCAACCCGGGACGGGAGGGCTACACCTTC
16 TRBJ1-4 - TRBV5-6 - CASSLVDRISNEKLFF TGTGCCAGCAGCTTGGTCGACAGGATTTCGAATGAAAAACTGTTTTTT
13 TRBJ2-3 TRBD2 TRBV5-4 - CATRAGEADTQYF TGTGCCACCCGAGCGGGGGAGGCAGATACGCAGTATTTT
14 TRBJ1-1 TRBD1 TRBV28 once CASRTGQGDTEAFF TGTGCCAGCAGAACGGGACAGGGGGACACTGAAGCTTTCTTT
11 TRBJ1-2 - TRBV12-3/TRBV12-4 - CASSSLTAYTF TGTGCCAGCAGTTCCTTGACAGCCTACACCTTC
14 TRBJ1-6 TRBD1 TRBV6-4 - CASSDGTGGSPLHF TGTGCCAGCAGTGACGGGACAGGGGGTTCACCCCTCCACTTT
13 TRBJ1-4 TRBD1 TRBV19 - CASSGQGVEKLFF TGTGCCAGTAGTGGACAGGGGGTCGAAAAACTGTTTTTT
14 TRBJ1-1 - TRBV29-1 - CSVEEDGEVTEAFF TGCAGCGTTGAGGAGGACGGAGAGGTAACTGAAGCTTTCTTT
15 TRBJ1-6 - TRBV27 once CASSSTSSYNSPLHF TGTGCCAGCAGTTCAACAAGCTCCTATAATTCACCCCTCCACTTT
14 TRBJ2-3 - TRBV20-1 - CSASSTVFTDTQYF TGCAGTGCTAGTTCGACAGTGTTCACAGATACGCAGTATTTT
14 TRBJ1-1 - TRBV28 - CASREQGANTEAFF TGTGCCAGCAGAGAACAGGGAGCTAACACTGAAGCTTTCTTT
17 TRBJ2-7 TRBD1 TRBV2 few CASSEAGQVPLTYEQYF TGTGCCAGCAGTGAAGCGGGACAGGTCCCGCTAACCTACGAGCAGTACTTC
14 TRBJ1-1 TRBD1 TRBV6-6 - CASSYASDRVGAFF TGTGCCAGCAGTTACGCCTCGGACAGGGTCGGAGCTTTCTTT
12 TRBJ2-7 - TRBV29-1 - CSVESRGYEQYF TGCAGCGTTGAATCCAGGGGCTACGAGCAGTACTTC
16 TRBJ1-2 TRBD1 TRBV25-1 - CASSPPGGEGNYGYTF TGTGCCAGCAGTCCCCCAGGGGGCGAAGGCAACTATGGCTACACCTTC
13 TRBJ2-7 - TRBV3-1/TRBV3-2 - CASSQEDSSEQYF TGTGCCAGCAGCCAAGAGGACAGCTCCGAGCAGTACTTC
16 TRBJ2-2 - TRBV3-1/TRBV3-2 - CASSQAMGVPTGELFF TGTGCCAGCAGCCAAGCCATGGGCGTCCCTACCGGGGAGCTGTTTTTT
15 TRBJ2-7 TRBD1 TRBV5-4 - CASSGGTGGFYEQYF TGTGCCAGCAGCGGGGGGACAGGGGGCTTCTACGAGCAGTACTTC
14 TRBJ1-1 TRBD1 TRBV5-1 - CASSFTGTDTEAFF TGCGCCAGCAGCTTTACCGGGACAGACACTGAAGCTTTCTTT
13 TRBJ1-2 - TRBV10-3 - CAISGREDYGYTF TGTGCCATCAGTGGTAGGGAGGACTATGGCTACACCTTC
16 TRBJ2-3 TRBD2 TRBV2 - CASSPGTSGATDTQYF TGTGCCAGCAGCCCCGGGACTAGCGGGGCCACAGATACGCAGTATTTT
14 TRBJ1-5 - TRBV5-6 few CASSTQGSNQPQHF TGTGCCAGCAGTACCCAGGGTAGCAATCAGCCCCAGCATTTT
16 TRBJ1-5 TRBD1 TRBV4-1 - CASSPLPGQGAQPQHF TGCGCCAGCAGCCCTTTGCCAGGACAGGGGGCTCAGCCCCAGCATTTT
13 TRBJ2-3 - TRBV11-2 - CASSLGLADTQYF TGTGCCAGCAGCTTGGGTTTAGCGGATACGCAGTATTTT
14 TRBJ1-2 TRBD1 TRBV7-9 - CASSSGQGFHGYTF TGTGCCAGCAGCTCGGGACAGGGGTTCCATGGCTACACCTTC
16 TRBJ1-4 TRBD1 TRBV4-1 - CASSQEKDRGGEKLFF TGCGCCAGCAGCCAAGAAAAAGACAGGGGTGGTGAAAAACTGTTTTTT
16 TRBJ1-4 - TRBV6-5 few CASSSHRQTTNEKLFF TGTGCCAGCAGTTCCCACCGACAGACAACTAATGAAAAACTGTTTTTT
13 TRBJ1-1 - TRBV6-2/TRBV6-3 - CASSYTMNTEAFF TGTGCCAGCAGTTATACAATGAACACTGAAGCTTTCTTT
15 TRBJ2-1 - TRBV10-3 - CAIRGATSSYNEQFF TGTGCCATCAGGGGAGCCACCAGCTCCTACAATGAGCAGTTCTTC
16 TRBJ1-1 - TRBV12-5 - CASALNLRGENTEAFF TGTGCTAGTGCCCTCAACCTCCGGGGAGAGAACACTGAAGCTTTCTTT
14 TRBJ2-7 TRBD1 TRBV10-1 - CASSGTGSSYEQYF TGCGCCAGCAGCGGGACAGGTTCTTCCTACGAGCAGTACTTC
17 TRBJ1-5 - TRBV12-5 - CASGLVRSGHSNQPQHF TGTGCTAGTGGTTTGGTAAGGAGTGGTCATAGCAATCAGCCCCAGCATTTT
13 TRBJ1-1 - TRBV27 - CASSLSAGVYAFF TGTGCCAGCAGTTTATCGGCAGGGGTTTACGCTTTCTTT
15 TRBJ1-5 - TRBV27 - CASSLYGGSNQPQHF TGTGCCAGCAGTTTATATGGGGGGAGCAATCAGCCCCAGCATTTT
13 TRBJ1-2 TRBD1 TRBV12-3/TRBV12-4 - CASIQQGGYGYTF TGTGCCAGCATTCAACAGGGGGGTTACGGCTACACCTTC
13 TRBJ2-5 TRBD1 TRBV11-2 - CASGRGPEETQYF TGTGCCAGCGGAAGGGGGCCGGAGGAGACCCAGTACTTC
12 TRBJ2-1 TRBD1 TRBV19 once CASRQGANEQFF TGTGCCAGTAGACAGGGGGCCAATGAGCAGTTCTTC
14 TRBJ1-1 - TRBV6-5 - CASRGWTGQTEAFF TGTGCCAGCAGGGGCTGGACTGGGCAGACTGAAGCTTTCTTT
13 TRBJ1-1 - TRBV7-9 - CASSRQDGTEAFF TGTGCCAGCAGCCGACAGGACGGCACTGAAGCTTTCTTT